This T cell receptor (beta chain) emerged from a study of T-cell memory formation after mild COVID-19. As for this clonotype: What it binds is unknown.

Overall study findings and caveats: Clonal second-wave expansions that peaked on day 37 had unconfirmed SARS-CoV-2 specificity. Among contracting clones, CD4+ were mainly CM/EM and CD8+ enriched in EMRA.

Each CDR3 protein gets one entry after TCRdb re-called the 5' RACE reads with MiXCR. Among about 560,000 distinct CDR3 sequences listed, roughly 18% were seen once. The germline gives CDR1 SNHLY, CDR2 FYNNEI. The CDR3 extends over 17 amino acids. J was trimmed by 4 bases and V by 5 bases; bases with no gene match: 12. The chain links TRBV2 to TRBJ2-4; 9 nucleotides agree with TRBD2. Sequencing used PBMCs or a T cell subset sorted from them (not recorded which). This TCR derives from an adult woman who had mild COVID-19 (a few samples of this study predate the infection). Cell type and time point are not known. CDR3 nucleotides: TGTGCCAGCAGTCAGAATCTAGCGGGAAAGACGAAAAACATTCAGTACTTC. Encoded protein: CASSQNLAGKTKNIQYF.